This record covers a single TCR beta chain. The antigen is undetermined. Using immunoSEQ multiplex PCR, the repertoire was profiled, and TCRdb retains in-frame clones only, with some absent. The table lists 20,000 to 25,000 clones, about nine tenths of them singletons. Germline V gene sequence: CDR1 SGHVS, CDR2 FQNEAQ. Trimming shortened V by 3 bases and J by 11 bases, and 8 bases separated the two germline ends. CDR3 size: 12 residues. The sample comes from a study of OX40 agonist ivuxolimab in advanced cancers. Study-level results: CD4+ and CD8+ blood T cells expanded clonally by week 6 at 0.1 to 3.0 mg/kg.

Sequenced here: CD4+ or CD8+ T cells sorted from blood, sampled in a trial of the OX40 agonist ivuxolimab. The TCR sequence derives from an adult with an advanced solid tumor such as melanoma, head and neck, liver or kidney cancer. The rearrangement joins TRBV7-8 to TRBJ1-6, with D unclear. The CDR3 DNA reads TGTGCCAGCAGCTTCGAACGTCCACCCCTCCACTTT. It codes for CASSFERPPLHF.